This TCR beta chain was sequenced for a study of blood T cell repertoires in COVID-19. Study as a whole: The study drew acute and convalescent COVID-19 samples from the United States, Italy and Spain. T cells, B-cell-depleted T cells, or PBMCs provided the cDNA or gDNA that served as material.

In the source study's methods: Amplification from reference gene primers served as the basis for estimated nucleated cell counts. Sequencing was performed with immunoSEQ multiplex PCR; in TCRdb, only in-frame clones are kept and a portion is missing. V, J and clone size reflect that table, while D and trimming were determined from the DNA. This sample has hundreds of thousands of clones, with roughly 86% found just once. Germline CDR1 and CDR2: LNHDA and SQIVND (reference sequence). This CDR3 is built from 15 residues. J lost 4 bases, V lost 4 bases, and 8 bases had no gene match. This clone turned up a few times.

The TCR comes from a woman aged 60-70 years who had recovered from COVID-19. The gene calls are TRBV19 and TRBJ2-7; 9 nucleotides align to TRBD1. The sequenced sample was peripheral blood. CDR3 loop: CASSRRTGVFYEQYF. The CDR3, as DNA: TGTGCCAGTAGTAGAAGGACAGGGGTATTTTACGAGCAGTACTTC. Complete variable domain (other parts from reference TRBV19 and TRBJ2-7): DGGITQSPKYLFRKEGQNVTLSCEQNLNHDAMYWYRQDPGQGLRLIYYSQIVNDFQKGDIAEGYSVSREKKESFPLTVTSAQKNPTAFYLCASSRRTGVFYEQYFGPGTRLTVT.